What follows describes a single T cell receptor beta chain. Its antigen remains unknown. V lost 1 base and J lost 3; bases outside the gene matches: 11. Germline CDR1 SGHNT, CDR2 YYREEE (reference sequence). The CDR3 is 17 amino acids. The data were obtained in a study of cytomegalovirus exposure and HLA in healthy donors. Study findings and constraints: Analysis was carried out at a later point, and it linked a missense DCLRE1C variant to TCR beta V- and J-gene trimming. In a later analysis, across HLA loci, associated TCR counts were highest for DRB1, lowest for HLA-C.

The study ran its PCR with 60 Vbeta and 13 Jbeta primers. Produced via immunoSEQ multiplex PCR; TCRdb's table is partial and in-frame only. Its table lists under 150,000 clones. Input material: PBMCs. The J gene is TRBJ2-5, the V gene TRBV5-4; TRBD1 aligns across 8 bases. The TCR comes from a woman aged 35 to 49 in good health and CMV-seronegative. The CDR3 nucleotides read TGTGCCAGCAGCTTGTGGACAGGGCGCGTTCACAAAGAGACCCAGTACTTC. This encodes CASSLWTGRVHKETQYF.